What follows are 28 T cell receptor beta chains derived from one specimen sequenced in a study of tumor and adjacent non-tumor tissue in lung cancer. RNA was extracted from bulk tissue without any cell sorting. Distant lung tissue was collected more than 3 cm away from the tumor edge. A modified ARM-PCR protocol with three rounds of nested PCR amplified TCRbeta. TCRdb used MiXCR to reprocess the multiplex PCR reads, holding one entry per CDR3 protein. The sample has some 80,000 distinct CDR3 sequences, 76% seen once. The specimen sequenced was distant non-tumor lung tissue. The receptors stem from a man between 65 and 85 years old with non-small cell lung cancer.

This clonotype was observed once. The junction departs from the called germline gene at one end, perhaps through a read error. This chain joins TRBV5-4 and TRBJ1-2; tentatively, D is TRBD1 (5 bases). From germline, CDR1 is SGHNT and CDR2 YYREEE (reference sequence). CDR3 size: 15 residues. CDR3 protein: CASSLGHRTNYAYTF. The CDR3 bases are TGTGCCAGTAGCTTGGGGCACAGAACCAACTATGCTTACACCTTC.

Only a few counts were recorded for this clonotype. The junction and the germline gene differ at one end; a read error may be behind it. The chain is built from TRBV12-3 or TRBV12-4 and TRBJ1-5, with D hard to call. The CDR3 is 12 residues long. The CDR3 sequence: CASSPARQPQNF. The DNA of the CDR3 is TGTGCCAGCAGTCCCGCTCGCCAGCCCCAGAATTTT.

As regards this clonotype: Germline and junction disagree at one end, which may indicate a read error. The chain combines TRBV29-1 with TRBJ2-5; D may be TRBD1 (5 bases). Germline lookup yields CDR1 SQVTM and CDR2 ANQGSEA. The CDR3 has 13 amino acids. CDR3 DNA sequence: TGCTACGTGGCCTACAGGTTCCAAGAGACACAGTACTTC. Its protein is CYVAYRFQETQYF.

V usage is TRBV5-1 and J usage is TRBJ1-2, with D hard to call. Germline V gives CDR1 SGHRS, CDR2 YFSETQ. Deletions cut 0 bases from V and 2 bases from J, with 11 bases between. The CDR3 runs to 15 residues. In DNA form, the CDR3 reads TGCGCCAGCAGCTTGGAAGTGACCGCAAACTATGGCTACACCTTC. Translating it yields CASSLEVTANYGYTF.

To note about this clonotype: One end of the junction is discordant with germline, which a read error may explain. This chain uses TRBV11-1 with TRBJ1-1; D is undetermined. The CDR3 is 16 amino acids. Germline V gene data show CDR1 as SGHAT and CDR2 as FQDESV (reference sequence). CDR3 in amino acids: CTSCFRDRTLNTEAFF. The CDR3 DNA is TGTACCAGCTGCTTCCGGGATAGAACTCTGAACACTGAAGCTTTCTTT.

Comments on this clonotype: Germline and junction disagree at one end, which may indicate a read error. The V call is TRBV6-2 or TRBV6-3, the J call TRBJ2-4, with 7 positions matching TRBD1. The CDR3 totals 14 residues. The V gene's germline CDR1 is MNHEY and CDR2 SVGEGT. CDR3 DNA: TGTGCCAGCGGACCGGTCACAGGGGCAAACATTCAGTGCTTC. This encodes CASGPVTGANIQCF.

This clonotype appeared once. The junction does not match germline at one end; this may be a read error. The genes are TRBV11-2 and TRBJ2-3; 7 bases map to TRBD1. The CDR3 runs 17 residues. Germline CDR1 reads SGHAT; CDR2 reads FQNNGV. The CDR3 loop reads CASSPRVARGHRDTQYF. The DNA for the CDR3 is TGTGCCAGCAGCCCTAGAGTAGCGAGGGGGCATCGAGATACTCAGTATTTT.

In the case of this clonotype: In this CDR3 the conserved last residue, phenylalanine or tryptophan, is missing, so a read error is likely. The chain is built from TRBV6-5 and TRBJ2-1, with D unresolved. CDR1 is MNHEY, CDR2 SVGAGI, per germline. The CDR3 loop spans 16 amino acids. The CDR3 nucleotides read TGTGCCAGCAGCTCCCCCGGGCCACGCTCCTACAATGATCAGTTCTTA. Translated: CASSSPGPRSYNDQFL.

In this sample, this clonotype turned up a few times. A read error may explain this, as a much larger clone is one base away. In nucleotides, the CDR3 is TGTGCCAGCAGAAAGGAACACAGAACAGGGACAGGTTCACTCCTCCACTTT. Encoded protein: CASRKEHRTGTGSLLHF. The genes are TRBV6-6 and TRBJ1-6; TRBD1 agrees at 8 bases. Germline CDR1 MNHNY, CDR2 SVGAGI (reference sequence). The CDR3 length is 17 residues.

About this clonotype itself: It is likely a read error, because the conserved phenylalanine at the end of the CDR3 is missing. The J gene is TRBJ1-6, the V gene TRBV7-9; D is undetermined. The CDR3 runs 20 residues. Per germline, CDR1 SEHNR and CDR2 FQNEAQ (reference sequence). The CDR3: CASSVATGFPYSSYNSLLHY. CDR3 bases: TGTGCCAGCAGCGTAGCCACCGGTTTCCCATATAGCTCCTATAATTCACTCCTCCACTAT.

Points on this clonotype: The junction departs from the called germline gene at one end, perhaps through a read error. The V call is TRBV5-4, the J call TRBJ2-1; D may be TRBD1 or TRBD2 (5 bases each). CDR1 and CDR2 from the germline V gene are SGHNT and YYREEE (reference sequence). This CDR3 is built from 12 residues. The CDR3, as DNA: TGTCCCAGCAGCTTGCTGGGGGAGGAGCAGTTCTTC. This gives the protein CPSSLLGEEQFF.

Concerning this clonotype itself: At one end, the junction sequence differs from germline, possibly due to a read error. This chain links TRBV11-2 with TRBJ2-3; TRBD1 matches at 8 bases. The germline gives CDR1 SGHAT, CDR2 FQNNGV. The CDR3 loop spans 14 amino acids. In DNA form, the CDR3 reads TGTGCCAGTAGATCACAGGGGGTCTCAGATACCCAGTATTTT. Protein product: CASRSQGVSDTQYF.

This rearrangement joins TRBV20-1 to TRBJ1-6; the D gene is possibly TRBD1 (6 bases). This CDR3 region has 15 residues. Germline CDR1 DFQATT, CDR2 SNEGSKA (reference sequence). CDR3 sequence (DNA): TGCAGAGCTCGTTCGGACAGCCTCCATAATTCACCCCTCCACTTT. Translating gives CRARSDSLHNSPLHF.

V and J are TRBV5-1 and TRBJ2-7, with 8 bases identical to TRBD2. V dropped 1 base and J dropped 2; count of bases not matched to a gene: 17. Germline V gives CDR1 SGHRS, CDR2 YFSETQ. This CDR3 has 19 residues. The CDR3, as DNA: TGCGCCAGCAGCTTGAATGCCGATGTAGCGGGGTCCTCGGCCTACGAGCAGTACTTC. This translates into CASSLNADVAGSSAYEQYF.

The CDR3: CASSETIRGGLSEQYF. The CDR3, as DNA: TGTGCCAGCAGTGAAACGATCCGAGGGGGGCTATCTGAGCAGTACTTC. This rearrangement joins TRBV2 to TRBJ2-7; D is tentatively TRBD1 or TRBD2 (6 bases each). Trimming removed 2 bases from V and 7 bases from J, with 21 bases in between. The CDR3 has 16 amino acids. Germline-derived CDR1 and CDR2 are SNHLY and FYNNEI.

This clonotype was detected once. The rearrangement joins TRBV11-3 to TRBJ2-5, with unresolved D. This CDR3 contains 14 residues. Looked up from germline, CDR1 is SGHNT and CDR2 is YENEEA. This chain's CDR3 is CVNASGCGRETQYF. DNA for the CDR3: TGTGTCAACGCTTCCGGCTGTGGGCGTGAGACCCAGTACTTC. The whole variable domain, remainder taken from reference TRBV11-3 and TRBJ2-5, is EAGVVQSPRYKIIEKKQPVAFWCNPISGHNTLYWYLQNLGQGPELLIRYENEEAVDDSQLPKDRFSAERLKGVDSTLKIQPAELGDSAVYLCVNASGCGRETQYFGPGTRLLVL.

Concerning this clonotype itself: The junction departs from germline at one end; a sequencing error may be responsible. The gene calls are TRBV14 and TRBJ2-3; 7 bases agree with TRBD2. CDR1 is SGHDN, CDR2 FVKESK, per germline. The CDR3 has 16 residues. Written as DNA, the CDR3 is TGTGTCAGCAGCCCGACAGCGGGAATTTTCCCAGACACGCAGTATTTT. Amino acid sequence: CVSSPTAGIFPDTQYF.

This clonotype was seen ten or more times. J is TRBJ2-6 and V is TRBV6-2 or TRBV6-3; 10 bases are a match to TRBD1. Germline-derived CDR1 and CDR2 are MNHEY and SVGEGT. CDR3 length: 18 residues. V trimming: 5 bases; J trimming: 1 base; junction bases outside the gene matches: 8. Written as DNA, the CDR3 is TGTGCCAGCAGTATCTACCGGGACAGGGGTTCTGGGGCCAACGTCCTGACTTTC. Protein sequence: CASSIYRDRGSGANVLTF.

This chain uses TRBV12-3 or TRBV12-4 with TRBJ2-3; D unclear. Trimming stripped 3 bases from V and 11 bases from J, with 18 bases between. The CDR3 consists of 14 residues. CDR3 residues: CASSLAQPSSMQYF. In nucleotides, the CDR3 is TGTGCCAGCAGTTTGGCCCAACCGAGTTCGATGCAGTATTTT.

This chain links TRBV11-2 with TRBJ2-3, with a possible D match to TRBD2 (7 bases). Germline assignment: CDR1 SGHAT and CDR2 FQNNGV. The CDR3 length is 17 residues. V was cut by 5 bases and J by 9 bases, with 27 bases left in between. Here the CDR3 DNA reads TGTGCCAGCAGCCCTAGACTAACGGGGGGACATCGAGAAACGCAGTATTTT. It translates to CASSPRLTGGHRETQYF.

The genes are TRBV6-6 and TRBJ1-2, with 7 bases that match TRBD1. Germline lookup yields CDR1 MNHNY and CDR2 SVGAGI (reference sequence). The CDR3 contains 14 residues. V shed 6 bases and J 11 bases; nucleotides not matched to a gene: 15. CDR3: CASRGQVSTGVYTF. The DNA of the CDR3 is TGTGCCAGCAGAGGACAGGTATCCACTGGTGTGTACACCTTC.

Worth noting for this clonotype: A read error may produce the germline difference seen at one junction end. V and J are TRBV6-5 and TRBJ1-1, with a weak D call TRBD1 (5 bases). Germline V lookup: CDR1 MNHEY, CDR2 SVGAGI. The CDR3 covers 13 residues. CDR3 DNA sequence: TGTACCAGCGAAGGACACTTGAACACTGAAGCTTTCTTT. Translated, it gives CTSEGHLNTEAFF.

Comments on this clonotype: Germline and junction disagree at one end, which may indicate a read error. The V call is TRBV29-1, the J call TRBJ2-1; 9 nucleotides align to TRBD1. Per the germline V gene, CDR1 is SQVTM and CDR2 is ANQGSEA. The CDR3 extends over 12 amino acids. For the CDR3, the DNA is TGCAGCGATGATACAGGGGGCAATGAGCAGTTGTTC. Its protein is CSDDTGGNEQLF.

The chain joins TRBV18 to TRBJ1-2; 9 nucleotides align to TRBD1. The germline V gene encodes CDR1 KGHSH and CDR2 LQKENI. Trimming removed 8 bases from V and 2 bases from J; junction bases left unmatched: 12. The CDR3 consists of 16 residues. CDR3 sequence (DNA): TGTGCCAGCACCGGACAGGGGTCAACGGCAAACTATGGCTACACCTTC. It encodes CASTGQGSTANYGYTF.

On this clonotype itself: Its ends do not fully match the called genes, so a read error is possible. This sequence joins TRBV12-3 or TRBV12-4 and TRBJ1-2, with no clear D. The CDR3 consists of 11 residues. The chain's CDR3 is CVSTLGDGYIF. The CDR3 nucleotides are TGTGTCAGCACTCTGGGAGATGGCTACATCTTC.

V usage is TRBV28 and J usage is TRBJ1-1; unclear D gene. This CDR3 has 14 residues. CDR1 and CDR2 from the germline V gene are MDHEN and SYDVKM. V was trimmed by 10 bases and J by 1 base, leaving 16 bases between them. The CDR3 spells CANSTRRPNTEAFF. In DNA, the CDR3 is TGTGCCAACAGCACGAGGCGGCCGAACACTGAAGCTTTCTTT.

In this sample, this clonotype turned up a few times. A much bigger clone sits one base away, suggesting this may be a read error. The chain recombines TRBV6-5 with TRBJ1-6; tentative D call: TRBD1 (6 bases). The CDR3 covers 14 residues. Germline V gene lookup returns CDR1 MNHEY and CDR2 SVGAGI. The CDR3 sequence: CANSRTARDSPLHF. Here the CDR3 DNA reads TGTGCCAACAGTCGGACAGCGAGGGATTCACCCCTCCACTTT.

This clonotype has just a few counts. This CDR3 is missing its conserved last phenylalanine or tryptophan, likely due to a read error. No DNA is shown, since the ends of the CDR3 on it are uncertain; the CDR3 is the one TCRdb lists. The chain joins TRBV10-2 to TRBJ1-6; TRBD1 is the table's D call and was not checked against the DNA. The germline CDR1 and CDR2 sequences are WSHSY and SAAADI. The CDR3 totals 16 residues, both ends included. CDR3 sequence reads: CASSSQLGVNNSPLRS.